These T cell receptor beta chains were read from a single sample in a study of T cell repertoires in cytomegalovirus infection. Antigens of these TCRs are unknown. One entry per CDR3 protein results from TCRdb running MiXCR on the reads. This sample has some 800,000 distinct CDR3 sequences, with 32% found just once. This material consisted of cultured CD8+ T cells from PBMCs, taken from culture after CMV antigen stimulation. These receptors all come from a human donor in good health (CMV status not recorded). Some clones in this sample may be carry-over from other donors' samples. Both conserved end residues are part of each CDR3. A D gene is named only where the DNA matches it firmly. Only part of the rows carry a size: once, few, many, or a class if the clone is expanded.

abundance,v_gene,j_gene,d_gene,CDR3nt,CDR3aa
few,TRBV7-9,TRBJ2-7,TRBD1,TGTGCCAGCAGCTACTTTGGGACAGGGGAGACCTACGAGCAGTACTTC,CASSYFGTGETYEQYF
few,TRBV7-6,TRBJ2-3,.,TGTGCCAGCAGTGGACTCGATACGCAGTATTTT,CASSGLDTQYF
.,TRBV7-9,TRBJ1-2,.,TGTGCCAGCAGCTCACAGGGTTTTCACTATGGCTACACCTTC,CASSSQGFHYGYTF
.,TRBV5-1,TRBJ2-1,.,TGCGCCAGCAGCACCACCTTTGCGAATGAGCAGTTCTTC,CASSTTFANEQFF
few,TRBV6-1,TRBJ1-1,.,TGTGCCAGCAGTGAAAGGACAGCTTACACTGAAGCTTTCTTT,CASSERTAYTEAFF
few,TRBV5-4,TRBJ1-1,TRBD1,TGTGCCAGCAGCTTCGGGACAGGGAGTGAAGCTTTCTTT,CASSFGTGSEAFF
few,TRBV7-6,TRBJ2-5,.,TGTGCCAGCAGCTTATCAACATATCAAGAGACCCAGTACTTC,CASSLSTYQETQYF
.,TRBV6-2/TRBV6-3,TRBJ2-7,TRBD1,TGTGCCAGCTCTACAGGGGGCATCGCCTACGAGCAGTACTTC,CASSTGGIAYEQYF
many,TRBV7-8,TRBJ2-5,TRBD1,TGTGCCAGCAGCTTGGGGGACAGCCAAGAGACCCAGTACTTC,CASSLGDSQETQYF
.,TRBV5-6,TRBJ1-6,TRBD1,TGTGCCAGCAGCGCGGACAGGGAAGCCTATAATTCACCCCTCCACTTT,CASSADREAYNSPLHF